A single T cell receptor (beta chain) is shown here with its context. The data derive from a study of blood T cell repertoires in COVID-19. Study-wide context: Nucleic acid was either cDNA or gDNA, and it came from T cells, B-cell-depleted T cells, or PBMCs.

Some clones are missing from TCRdb's copy, which holds only in-frame ones; the method was immunoSEQ multiplex PCR. The repertoire holds around 330,000 clones, approximately 89% seen once, with 1.5% to 2% in the top ten. Germline values: CDR1 MGHRA, CDR2 YSYEKL. Trimming pared 3 bases from V and 0 bases from J, leaving 9 bases between. CDR3 length: 15 residues. This chain links TRBV4-1 with TRBJ2-4; maybe TRBD2 (5 bases). Sequenced: peripheral blood. The sequence came from a woman in her 30s with COVID-19, enrolled during active disease. As DNA, the CDR3 is TGCGCCAGCAGCCAGAGGGCGTTAGCCAAAAACATTCAGTACTTC. This translates into CASSQRALAKNIQYF.